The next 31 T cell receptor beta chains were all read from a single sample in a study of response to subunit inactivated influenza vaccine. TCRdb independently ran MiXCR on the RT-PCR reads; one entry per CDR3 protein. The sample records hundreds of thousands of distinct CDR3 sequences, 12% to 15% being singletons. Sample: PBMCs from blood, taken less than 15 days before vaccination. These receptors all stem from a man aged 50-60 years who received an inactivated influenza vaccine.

The CDR3 protein is CASSEGLKTQYF. CDR3 sequence (DNA): TGTGCCAGCAGTGAAGGACTAAAGACCCAGTACTTC. The rearrangement joins TRBV6-1 to TRBJ2-5; TRBD2 might be the D (5 bases). V was trimmed by 1 base and J by 6 bases, leaving 6 bases between them. CDR3 length equals 12 residues. Germline loops: CDR1 MNHNS, CDR2 SASEGT.

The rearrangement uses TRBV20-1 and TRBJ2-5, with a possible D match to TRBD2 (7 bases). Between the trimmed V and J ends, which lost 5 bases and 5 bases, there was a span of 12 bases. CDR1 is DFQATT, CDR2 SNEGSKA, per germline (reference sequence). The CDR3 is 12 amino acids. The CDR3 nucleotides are TGCAGTGCTCGCGGGGGCTGGGAGACCCAGTACTTC. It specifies CSARGGWETQYF.

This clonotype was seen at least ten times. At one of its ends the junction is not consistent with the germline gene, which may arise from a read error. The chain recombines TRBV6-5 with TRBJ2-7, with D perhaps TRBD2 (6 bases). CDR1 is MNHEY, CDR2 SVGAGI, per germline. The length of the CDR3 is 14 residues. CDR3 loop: CASSHSRELAEQYF. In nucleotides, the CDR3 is TGTGCCAGCAGTCACTCCCGGGAGCTTGCCGAGCAGTACTTC.

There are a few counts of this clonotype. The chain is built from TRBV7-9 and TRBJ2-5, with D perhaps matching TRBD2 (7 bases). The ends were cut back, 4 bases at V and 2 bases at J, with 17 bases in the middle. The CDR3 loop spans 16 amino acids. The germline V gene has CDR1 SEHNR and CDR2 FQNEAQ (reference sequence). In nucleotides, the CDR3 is TGTGCCAGCAGCTCCGGGAGGACAGAAGGGCAAGAGACCCAGTACTTC. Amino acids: CASSSGRTEGQETQYF.

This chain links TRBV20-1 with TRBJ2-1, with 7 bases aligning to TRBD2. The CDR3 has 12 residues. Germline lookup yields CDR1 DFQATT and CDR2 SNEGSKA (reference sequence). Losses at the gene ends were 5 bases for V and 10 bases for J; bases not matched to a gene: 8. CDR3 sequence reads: CSAGVGSGEQFF. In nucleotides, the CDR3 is TGCAGTGCTGGGGTTGGTAGCGGGGAGCAGTTCTTC.

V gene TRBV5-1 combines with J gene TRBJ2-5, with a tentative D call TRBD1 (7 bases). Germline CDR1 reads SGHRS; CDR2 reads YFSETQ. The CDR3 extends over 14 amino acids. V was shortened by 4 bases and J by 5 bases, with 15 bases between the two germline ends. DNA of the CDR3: TGCGCCAGCAGCGGAGGGGACAGCGGGGAGACCCAGTACTTC. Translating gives CASSGGDSGETQYF.

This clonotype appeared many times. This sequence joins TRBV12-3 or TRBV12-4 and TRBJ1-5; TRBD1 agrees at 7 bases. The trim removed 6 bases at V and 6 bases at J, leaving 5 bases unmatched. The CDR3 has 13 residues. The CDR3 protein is CASSDRVGQPQHF. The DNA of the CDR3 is TGTGCCAGCAGCGACAGGGTTGGTCAGCCCCAGCATTTT.

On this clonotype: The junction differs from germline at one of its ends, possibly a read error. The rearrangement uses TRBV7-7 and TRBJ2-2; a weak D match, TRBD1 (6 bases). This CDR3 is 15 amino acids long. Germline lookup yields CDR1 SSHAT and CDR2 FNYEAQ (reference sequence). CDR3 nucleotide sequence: TGTGCTAGCAGCCAACTGGACAGGAACACCGGGGAGCTGTTTTTT. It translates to CASSQLDRNTGELFF.

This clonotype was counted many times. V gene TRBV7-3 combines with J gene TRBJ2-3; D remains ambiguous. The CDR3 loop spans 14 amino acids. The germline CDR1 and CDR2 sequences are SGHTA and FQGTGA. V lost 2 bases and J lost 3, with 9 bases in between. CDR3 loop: CASSLPMYTDTQYF. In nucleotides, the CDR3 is TGTGCCAGCAGCTTACCGATGTATACAGATACGCAGTATTTT.

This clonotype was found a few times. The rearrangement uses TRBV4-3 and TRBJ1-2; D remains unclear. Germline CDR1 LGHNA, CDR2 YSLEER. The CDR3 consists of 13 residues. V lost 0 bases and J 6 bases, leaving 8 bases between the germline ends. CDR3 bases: TGCGCCAGCAGCCAAGAGGGCGGAAATGGCTACACCTTC. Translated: CASSQEGGNGYTF.

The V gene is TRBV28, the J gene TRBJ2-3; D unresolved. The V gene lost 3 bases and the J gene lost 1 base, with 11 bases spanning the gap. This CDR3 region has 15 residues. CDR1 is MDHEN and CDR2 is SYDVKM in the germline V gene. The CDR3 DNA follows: TGTGCCAGCAGTTTTCTCTCCGAGGGCACAGATACGCAGTATTTT. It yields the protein CASSFLSEGTDTQYF.

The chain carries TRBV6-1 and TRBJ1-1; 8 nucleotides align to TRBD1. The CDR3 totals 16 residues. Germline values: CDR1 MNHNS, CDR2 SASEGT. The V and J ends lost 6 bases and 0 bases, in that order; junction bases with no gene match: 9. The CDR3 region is CASRLYGTGMNTEAFF. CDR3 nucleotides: TGTGCCAGCAGACTATATGGGACAGGCATGAACACTGAAGCTTTCTTT.

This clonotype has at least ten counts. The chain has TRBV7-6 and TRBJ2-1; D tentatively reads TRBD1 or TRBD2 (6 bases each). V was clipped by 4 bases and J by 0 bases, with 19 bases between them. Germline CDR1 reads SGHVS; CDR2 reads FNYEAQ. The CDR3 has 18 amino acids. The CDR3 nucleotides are TGTGCCAGCAGCTCGCCCCTTTGGGGGGCAAGCTCCTACAATGAGCAGTTCTTC. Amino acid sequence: CASSSPLWGASSYNEQFF.

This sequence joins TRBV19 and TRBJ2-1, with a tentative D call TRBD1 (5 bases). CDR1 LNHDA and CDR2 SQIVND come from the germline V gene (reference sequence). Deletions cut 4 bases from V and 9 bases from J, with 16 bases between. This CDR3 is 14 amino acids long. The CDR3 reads CASSRGQGVAEQFF. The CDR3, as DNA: TGTGCCAGTAGTAGAGGACAAGGTGTGGCTGAGCAGTTCTTC.

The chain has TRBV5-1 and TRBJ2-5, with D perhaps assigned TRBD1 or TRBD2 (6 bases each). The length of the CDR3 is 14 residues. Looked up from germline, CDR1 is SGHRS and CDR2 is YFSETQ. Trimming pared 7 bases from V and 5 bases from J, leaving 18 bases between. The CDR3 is CASALGGSEETQYF. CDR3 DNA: TGCGCCAGCGCTCTAGGGGGGTCGGAGGAGACCCAGTACTTC.

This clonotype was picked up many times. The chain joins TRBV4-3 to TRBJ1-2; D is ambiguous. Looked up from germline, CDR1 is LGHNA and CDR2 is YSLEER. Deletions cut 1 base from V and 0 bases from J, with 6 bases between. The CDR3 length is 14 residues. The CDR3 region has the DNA TGCGCCAGCAGCCAAGGTACAGCTAACTATGGCTACACCTTC. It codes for CASSQGTANYGYTF.

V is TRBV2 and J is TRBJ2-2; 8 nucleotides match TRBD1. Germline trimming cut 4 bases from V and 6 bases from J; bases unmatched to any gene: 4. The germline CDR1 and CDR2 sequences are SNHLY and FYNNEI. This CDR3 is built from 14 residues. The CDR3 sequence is CASSGRGQAGELFF. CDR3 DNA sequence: TGTGCCAGCAGTGGCAGGGGGCAGGCCGGGGAGCTGTTTTTT.

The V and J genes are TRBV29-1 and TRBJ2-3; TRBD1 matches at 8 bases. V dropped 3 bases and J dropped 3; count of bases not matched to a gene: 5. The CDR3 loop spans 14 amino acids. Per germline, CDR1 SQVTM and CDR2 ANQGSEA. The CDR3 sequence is CSVEWRDRTDTQYF. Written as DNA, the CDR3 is TGCAGCGTTGAGTGGCGGGACAGGACAGATACGCAGTATTTT.

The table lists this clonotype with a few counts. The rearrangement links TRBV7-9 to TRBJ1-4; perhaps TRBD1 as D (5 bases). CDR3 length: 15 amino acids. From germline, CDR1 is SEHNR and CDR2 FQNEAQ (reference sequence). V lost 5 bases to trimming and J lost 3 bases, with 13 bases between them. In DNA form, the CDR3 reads TGTGCCAGCAGCCCAGAGGGGATAGCTAATGAAAAACTGTTTTTT. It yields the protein CASSPEGIANEKLFF.

The DNA for the CDR3 is TGCAGTGCTAGAGATCAGTGGGGCGCTTTCTACGAGCAGTACTTC. Translated: CSARDQWGAFYEQYF. The chain employs TRBV20-1 and TRBJ2-7, with a possible D match to TRBD1 (5 bases). The germline CDR1 and CDR2 sequences are DFQATT and SNEGSKA (reference sequence). The CDR3 consists of 15 residues. The V end lost 0 bases, the J end lost 3 bases, and 15 bases lay between the germline ends.

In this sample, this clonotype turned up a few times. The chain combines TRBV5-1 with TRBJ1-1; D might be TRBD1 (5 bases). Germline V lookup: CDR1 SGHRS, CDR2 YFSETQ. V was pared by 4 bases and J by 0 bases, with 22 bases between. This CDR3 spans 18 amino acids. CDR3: CASSPLPPISGLNTEAFF. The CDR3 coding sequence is TGCGCCAGCAGCCCGCTCCCTCCCATCTCAGGGTTGAACACTGAAGCTTTCTTT.

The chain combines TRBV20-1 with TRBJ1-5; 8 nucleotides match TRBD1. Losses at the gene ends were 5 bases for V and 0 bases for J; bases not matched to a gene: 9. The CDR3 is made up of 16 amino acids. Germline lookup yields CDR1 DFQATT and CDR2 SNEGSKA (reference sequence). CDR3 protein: CSADPGTGYSNQPQHF. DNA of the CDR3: TGCAGTGCTGATCCCGGGACAGGATATAGCAATCAGCCCCAGCATTTT.

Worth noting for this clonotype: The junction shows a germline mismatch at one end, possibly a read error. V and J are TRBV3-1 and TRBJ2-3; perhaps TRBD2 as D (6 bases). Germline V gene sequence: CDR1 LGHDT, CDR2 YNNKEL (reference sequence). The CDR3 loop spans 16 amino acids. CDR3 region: CASSQDLSGLRYGRHF. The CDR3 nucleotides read TGTGCCAGCAGCCAAGATCTATCAGGGCTTAGGTATGGGAGGCATTTT.

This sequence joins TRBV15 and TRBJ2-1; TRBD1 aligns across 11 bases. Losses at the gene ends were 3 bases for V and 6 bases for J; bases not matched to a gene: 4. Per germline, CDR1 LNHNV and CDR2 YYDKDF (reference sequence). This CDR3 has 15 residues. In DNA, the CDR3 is TGTGCCACCAGCAGTGGACAGGGGGCTAGCAATGAGCAGTTCTTC. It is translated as CATSSGQGASNEQFF.

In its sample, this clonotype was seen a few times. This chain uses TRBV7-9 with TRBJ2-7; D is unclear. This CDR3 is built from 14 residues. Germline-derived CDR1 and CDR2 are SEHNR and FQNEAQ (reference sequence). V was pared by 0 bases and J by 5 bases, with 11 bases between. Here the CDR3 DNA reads TGTGCCAGCAGCTTAGCGAACAGTCGCAACGAGCAGTACTTC. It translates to CASSLANSRNEQYF.

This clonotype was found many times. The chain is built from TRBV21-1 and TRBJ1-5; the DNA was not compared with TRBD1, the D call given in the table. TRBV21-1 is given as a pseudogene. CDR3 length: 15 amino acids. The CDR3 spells CASSKRGGGEGTQHF. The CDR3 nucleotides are TGTGCCAGCAGCAAGAGGGGTGGGGGAGAGGGTACCCAGCATTTT.

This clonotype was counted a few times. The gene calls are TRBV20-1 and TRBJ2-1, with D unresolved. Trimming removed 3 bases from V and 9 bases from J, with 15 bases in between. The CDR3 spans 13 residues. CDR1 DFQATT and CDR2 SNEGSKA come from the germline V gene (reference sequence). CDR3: CSASPSAWAEQFF. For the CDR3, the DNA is TGCAGTGCTAGTCCGTCTGCTTGGGCTGAGCAGTTCTTC.

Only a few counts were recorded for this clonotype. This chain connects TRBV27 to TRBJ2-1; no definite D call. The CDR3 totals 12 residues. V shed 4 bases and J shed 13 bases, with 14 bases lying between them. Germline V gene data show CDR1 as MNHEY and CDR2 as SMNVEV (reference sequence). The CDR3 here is CASSSPTMSQFF. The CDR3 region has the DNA TGTGCCAGCAGTTCTCCTACAATGAGTCAGTTCTTC.

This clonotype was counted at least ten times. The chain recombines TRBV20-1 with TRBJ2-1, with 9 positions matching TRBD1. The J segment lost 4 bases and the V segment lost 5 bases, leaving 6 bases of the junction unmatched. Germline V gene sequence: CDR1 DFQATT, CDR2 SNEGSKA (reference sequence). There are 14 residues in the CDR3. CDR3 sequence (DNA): TGCAGTGCTGCCCCGACAGGGGGTTACAATGAGCAGTTCTTC. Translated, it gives CSAAPTGGYNEQFF.

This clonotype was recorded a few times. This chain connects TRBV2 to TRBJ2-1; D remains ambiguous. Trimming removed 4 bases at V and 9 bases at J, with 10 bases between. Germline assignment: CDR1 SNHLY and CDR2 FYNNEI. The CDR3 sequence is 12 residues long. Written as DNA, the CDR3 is TGTGCCAGCAGTGCGGGCCGCGGTGAGCAGTTCTTC. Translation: CASSAGRGEQFF.

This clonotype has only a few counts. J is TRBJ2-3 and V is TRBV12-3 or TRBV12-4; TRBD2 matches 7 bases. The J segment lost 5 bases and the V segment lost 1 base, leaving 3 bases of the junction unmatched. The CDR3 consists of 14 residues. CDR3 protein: CASSLGLAEDTQYF. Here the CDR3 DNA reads TGTGCCAGCAGTTTAGGCCTAGCGGAAGATACGCAGTATTTT.